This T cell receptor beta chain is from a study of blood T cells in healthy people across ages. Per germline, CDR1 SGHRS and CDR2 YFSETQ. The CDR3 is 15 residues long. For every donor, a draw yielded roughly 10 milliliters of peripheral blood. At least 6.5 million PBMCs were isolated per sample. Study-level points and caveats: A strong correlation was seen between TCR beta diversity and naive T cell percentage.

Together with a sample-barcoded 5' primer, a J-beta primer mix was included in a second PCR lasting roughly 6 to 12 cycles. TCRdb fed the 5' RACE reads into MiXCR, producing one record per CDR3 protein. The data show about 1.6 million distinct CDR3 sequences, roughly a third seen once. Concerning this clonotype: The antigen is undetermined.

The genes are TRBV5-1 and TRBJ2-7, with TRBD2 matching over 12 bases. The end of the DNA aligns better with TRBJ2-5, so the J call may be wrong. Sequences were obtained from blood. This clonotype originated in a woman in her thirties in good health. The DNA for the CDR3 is TGCGCCAGCAGCCCATGGGGGACTAGCGGGGAGACCCAGTACTTC. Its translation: CASSPWGTSGETQYF.